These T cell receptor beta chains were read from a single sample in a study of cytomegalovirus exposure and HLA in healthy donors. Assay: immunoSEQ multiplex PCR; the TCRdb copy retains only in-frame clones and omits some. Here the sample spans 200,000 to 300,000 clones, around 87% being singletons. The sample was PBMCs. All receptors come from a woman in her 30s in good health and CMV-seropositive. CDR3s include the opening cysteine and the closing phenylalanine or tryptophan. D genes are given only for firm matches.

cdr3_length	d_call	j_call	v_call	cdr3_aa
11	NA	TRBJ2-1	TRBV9	CASSVDNEQFF
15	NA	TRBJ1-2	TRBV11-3	CASSLEDRNDGGYTF
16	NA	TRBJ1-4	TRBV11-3	CASSLDGSGRDEKLFF
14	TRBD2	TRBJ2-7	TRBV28	CASSPGLGTYEQYF
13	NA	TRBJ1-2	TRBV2	CASSDLSLYGYTF
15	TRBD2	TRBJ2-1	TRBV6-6	CASSFLAGANNEQFF
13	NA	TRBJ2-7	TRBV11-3	CASRESSNYEQYF
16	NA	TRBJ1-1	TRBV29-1	CSVDPTLELRNTEAFF
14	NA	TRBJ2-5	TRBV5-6	CASSLVSLQETQYF
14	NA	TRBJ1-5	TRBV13	CASSFSSSNQPQHF
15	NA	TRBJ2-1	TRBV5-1	CASSLVGAGGTEVFF
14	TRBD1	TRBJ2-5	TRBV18	CASSPTGVGETQYF
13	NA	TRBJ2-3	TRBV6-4	CASSDSPGDTQYF
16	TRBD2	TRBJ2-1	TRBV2	CASSEELAGVSDEQFF
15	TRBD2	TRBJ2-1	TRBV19	CASSSGRATYNEQFF
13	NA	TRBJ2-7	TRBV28	CASRVAGSYEQYF
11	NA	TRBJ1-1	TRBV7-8	CASSLGERAFF
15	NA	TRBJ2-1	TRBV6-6	CASRPRPSSYNEQFF
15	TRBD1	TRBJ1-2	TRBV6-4	CASSEEGQGPYGYTF
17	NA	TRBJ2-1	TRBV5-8	CASSLYPADSSYNEQFF
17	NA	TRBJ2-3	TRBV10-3	CAISESLVAAPTDTQYF
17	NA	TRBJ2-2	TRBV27	CASSSKGWYGRDLELFF
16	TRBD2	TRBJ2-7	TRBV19	CASSELAGGKFYEQYF
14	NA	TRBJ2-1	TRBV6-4	CASSAMGGPNEQFF
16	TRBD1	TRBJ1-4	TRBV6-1	CASSEAPYRTGEKLFF
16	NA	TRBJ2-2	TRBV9	CASSGYREWNTGELFF
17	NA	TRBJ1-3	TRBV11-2	CASSSGGLPSSGNTIYF
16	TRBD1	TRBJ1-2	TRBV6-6	CASRVPGQGAGDGYTF
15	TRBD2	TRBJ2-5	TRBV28	CASTLITGGQETQYF
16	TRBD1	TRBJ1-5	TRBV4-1	CASSQPTGGVSQPQHF
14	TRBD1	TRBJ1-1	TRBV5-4	CASSKGQGGTEAFF
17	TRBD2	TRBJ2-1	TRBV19	CASSIVSGLAGGDEQFF
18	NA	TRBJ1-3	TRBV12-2	CASRLSWTGSDSGNTIYF
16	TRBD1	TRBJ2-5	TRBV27	CASSLDGTGKWETQYF
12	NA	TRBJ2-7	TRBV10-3	CAIKPGSDEQYF
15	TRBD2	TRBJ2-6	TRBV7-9	CASSASGSGANVLTF
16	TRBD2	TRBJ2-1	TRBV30	CAWSVKAGRPGNEQFF
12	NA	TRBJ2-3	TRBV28	CASRLTPDTQYF
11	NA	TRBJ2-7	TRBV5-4	CASSDAGEQYF
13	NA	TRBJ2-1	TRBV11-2	CATYGGNGDEQFF
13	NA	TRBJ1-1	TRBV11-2	CASSSLMNTEAFF
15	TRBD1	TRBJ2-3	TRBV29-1	CSVEWDRLNTDTQYF
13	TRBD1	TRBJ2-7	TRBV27	CASTGTGILEQYF
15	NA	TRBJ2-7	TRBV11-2	CASSLDRWTVYEQYF
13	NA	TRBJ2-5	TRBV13	CASSSTEGAAQYF
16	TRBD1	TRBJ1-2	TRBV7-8	CASSLQSQGALGGYTF
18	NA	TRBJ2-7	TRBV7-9	CASSLGLESSRLLYEQYF
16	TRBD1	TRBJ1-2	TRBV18	CASSPPGTGRNYGYTF
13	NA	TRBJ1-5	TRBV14	CASSQDPGQPQHF
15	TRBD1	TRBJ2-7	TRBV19	CASSIVGQGSYEQYF